A single sample gave rise to the 26 T cell receptor beta chains below, sequenced in a study of blood T cell repertoires in COVID-19. TCRdb's copy holds only in-frame clones and misses some; the assay was immunoSEQ multiplex PCR. The repertoire holds about 270,000 clones, with over 75% as singletons. What was sequenced was peripheral blood. Receptors originate from a woman aged 50 to 65 with acute or convalescent COVID-19.

The chain employs TRBV27 and TRBJ1-6, with 9 bases aligning to TRBD1. The CDR3 is 16 amino acids. Trimming took 4 bases from V and 5 from J; bases not matched to a gene: 6. Germline CDR1 reads MNHEY; CDR2 reads SMNVEV (reference sequence). DNA for the CDR3: TGTGCCAGCAGTTCTCTAGGGACAGGGAATAATTCACCCCTCCACTTT. Encoded protein: CASSSLGTGNNSPLHF.

This clone was counted a few times. The chain carries TRBV7-2 and TRBJ2-5, with TRBD1 identical over 9 bases. The CDR3 has 15 residues. Germline lookup yields CDR1 SGHTA and CDR2 FQGNSA. Trimming cost V 4 bases and J 5 bases; bases outside gene matches: 8. CDR3 nucleotides: TGTGCCAGCAGCTCCTGGGGACAGGGTGAGGAGACCCAGTACTTC. Translating it yields CASSSWGQGEETQYF. Filled out from reference TRBV7-2 and TRBJ2-5, the complete variable domain reads GAGVSQSPSNKVTEKGKDVELRCDPISGHTALYWYRQSLGQGLEFLIYFQGNSAPDKSGLPSDRFSAERTGGSVSTLTIQRTQQEDSAVYLCASSSWGQGEETQYFGPGTRLLVL.

The chain couples TRBV11-1 to TRBJ1-2; 7 bases fit TRBD1. The length of the CDR3 is 16 residues. After removal of 0 bases from V and 4 bases from J, the junction contained 8 bases not matched to a gene. In germline, CDR1 is SGHAT, CDR2 FQDESV (reference sequence). Written as DNA, the CDR3 is TGTGCCAGCAGCTTAGCCCGAACAGGGGCGGGCTATGGCTACACCTTC. Amino acid sequence: CASSLARTGAGYGYTF.

The chain couples TRBV3-1 (or the pseudogene TRBV3-2) to TRBJ1-4; D is ambiguous. The V gene's germline CDR1 is LGHDT and CDR2 YNNKEL (reference sequence). The ends were cut back, 1 base at V and 5 bases at J, with 17 bases in the middle. This CDR3 is built from 17 residues. As DNA, the CDR3 is TGTGCCAGCAGCCAAGTGGTAGAGACATCACCAAATGAAAAACTGTTTTTT. The encoded protein is CASSQVVETSPNEKLFF.

CDR3 sequence (DNA): TGTGCCAGCAGTTCCTGGGACAGGGTCTACGAGCAGTACTTC. Its protein is CASSSWDRVYEQYF. The V and J genes are TRBV27 and TRBJ2-7, with 9 bases aligning to TRBD1. J gave up 3 bases and V 4 bases, and 4 bases lay outside the gene matches. Germline loops: CDR1 MNHEY, CDR2 SMNVEV (reference sequence). The CDR3 sequence is 14 residues long.

This chain links TRBV19 with TRBJ2-2; D gene unclear. The ends were cut back, 8 bases at V and 0 bases at J, with 10 bases in the middle. CDR1 is LNHDA and CDR2 is SQIVND in the germline V gene (reference sequence). The CDR3 is 14 amino acids. CDR3 nucleotide sequence: TGTGCCAGTCTGGGCCGGACGAACACCGGGGAGCTGTTTTTT. Encoded protein: CASLGRTNTGELFF.

CDR3 DNA sequence: TGTGCCAGCAGTTTCCCTTCACTCTCCTACAATGAGCAGTTCTTC. Its protein is CASSFPSLSYNEQFF. This chain links TRBV28 with TRBJ2-1; no clear D gene. The CDR3 length is 15 residues. V shed 3 bases and J shed 0 bases, with 9 bases lying between them. Germline V gives CDR1 MDHEN, CDR2 SYDVKM.

The chain has TRBV6-2 or TRBV6-3 and TRBJ1-2; D is uncertain. V dropped 5 bases and J dropped 2 bases, with 9 bases sitting between them. This CDR3 has 13 amino acids. The germline V gene has CDR1 MNHEY and CDR2 SVGEGT. This CDR3 is CASSDTRNYGYTF. In DNA form, the CDR3 reads TGTGCCAGCAGTGACACTCGCAACTATGGCTACACCTTC.

CDR3 DNA: TGTGCCAGCAGTTACCTGGGACTAGCGGGAGCGGTGCAGTTCTTC. Its translation: CASSYLGLAGAVQFF. The chain links TRBV6-2 or TRBV6-3 to TRBJ2-1, with 14 bases matching TRBD2. The V and J ends lost 2 bases and 12 bases, in that order; junction bases with no gene match: 6. This CDR3 comprises 15 residues. Germline V gene lookup returns CDR1 MNHEY and CDR2 SVGEGT.

V usage is TRBV5-1 and J usage is TRBJ2-7; maybe TRBD1 (5 bases). Germline V gene lookup returns CDR1 SGHRS and CDR2 YFSETQ. Trimming cost V 0 bases and J 0 bases, with 10 bases left between them. The CDR3 runs 15 residues. The CDR3 DNA sequence: TGCGCCAGCAGCTTGGTGGCAGGGATCTCCTACGAGCAGTACTTC. Protein: CASSLVAGISYEQYF. Filled out from reference TRBV5-1 and TRBJ2-7, the complete variable domain reads KAGVTQTPRYLIKTRGQQVTLSCSPISGHRSVSWYQQTPGQGLQFLFEYFSETQRNKGNFPGRFSGRQFSNSRSEMNVSTLELGDSALYLCASSLVAGISYEQYFGPGTRLTVT.

The rearrangement uses TRBV7-2 and TRBJ2-1, with 11 bases fitting TRBD1. J was trimmed by 0 bases and V by 0 bases; bases with no gene match: 7. The CDR3 length is 19 residues. CDR1 and CDR2 from the germline V gene are SGHTA and FQGNSA. CDR3 bases: TGTGCCAGCAGCTTAGCCGGACAGGGGGCCGCAAGCTCCTACAATGAGCAGTTCTTC. It is translated as CASSLAGQGAASSYNEQFF.

The rearrangement uses TRBV24-1 and TRBJ1-5, with a tentative D call TRBD1 (5 bases). CDR1 and CDR2 (germline): KGHDR, SFDVKD. The CDR3 covers 14 residues. V shed 5 bases and J shed 6 bases, with 13 bases lying between them. The DNA of the CDR3 is TGTGCCACCAGTGTTGGCGGGGCGAGTCAGCCCCAGCATTTT. The encoded protein is CATSVGGASQPQHF.

The V and J genes are TRBV5-1 and TRBJ2-3; TRBD2 matches 8 bases. Trimming at V came to 4 bases and at J to 4 bases, leaving 17 bases not matched to a gene. Germline V gives CDR1 SGHRS, CDR2 YFSETQ. The length of the CDR3 is 18 residues. The CDR3 region is CASSGRISAGDPADTQYF. The CDR3 DNA reads TGCGCCAGCAGCGGGAGGATCTCAGCGGGAGACCCCGCAGATACGCAGTATTTT.

This clone was seen more than once but under ten times. The chain employs TRBV24-1 and TRBJ2-3; 9 nucleotides match TRBD1. The CDR3 runs to 16 residues. V gave up 3 bases and J gave up 0 bases; unmatched junction bases: 3. The germline V gene has CDR1 KGHDR and CDR2 SFDVKD. The DNA of the CDR3 is TGTGCCACCAGTGATAGAGGGACAGGGAGCACAGATACGCAGTATTTT. This sequence encodes CATSDRGTGSTDTQYF.

This clone has a single count. The chain carries TRBV2 and TRBJ2-5; D is possibly TRBD2 (5 bases). V gave up 2 bases and J gave up 2 bases, with 9 bases separating them. The CDR3 is 14 residues long. Germline CDR1 SNHLY, CDR2 FYNNEI. The CDR3 sequence: CASSELRGQETQYF. The CDR3 nucleotides are TGTGCCAGCAGTGAACTCCGGGGACAAGAGACCCAGTACTTC. The full variable domain, with the rest looked up from reference TRBV2 and TRBJ2-5, is EPEVTQTPSHQVTQMGQEVILRCVPISNHLYFYWYRQILGQKVEFLVSFYNNEISEKSEIFDDQFSVERPDGSNFTLKIRSTKLEDSAMYFCASSELRGQETQYFGPGTRLLVL.

The V gene is TRBV19, the J gene TRBJ1-3; TRBD1 might be the D (5 bases). This CDR3 spans 13 amino acids. Trimming took 10 bases from V and 5 from J, leaving 15 bases between them. Germline CDR1 LNHDA, CDR2 SQIVND (reference sequence). CDR3 amino acids: CATSTSGRNTIYF. CDR3 DNA sequence: TGTGCCACCAGCACCTCAGGGAGAAACACCATATATTTT.

J is TRBJ1-1 and V is TRBV28; 8 bases are shared with TRBD1. Germline V gene data show CDR1 as MDHEN and CDR2 as SYDVKM. The CDR3 runs to 16 residues. The J segment lost 1 base and the V segment lost 6 bases, leaving 10 bases of the junction unmatched. The CDR3 loop reads CASSPRTGMANTEAFF. DNA for the CDR3: TGTGCCAGCAGCCCACGGACAGGGATGGCGAACACTGAAGCTTTCTTT.

The chain uses TRBV7-2 and TRBJ2-4; a weak D match, TRBD2 (5 bases). The length of the CDR3 is 14 residues. Germline V gives CDR1 SGHTA, CDR2 FQGNSA. The V and J ends lost 5 bases and 6 bases respectively, with 14 bases between them. The CDR3 DNA sequence: TGTGCCAGCAGCAAGAGGGCTGGAGGAAACATTCAGTACTTC. This translates into CASSKRAGGNIQYF.

The chain links TRBV19 to TRBJ2-2; tentative D call: TRBD2 (5 bases). CDR1 is LNHDA, CDR2 SQIVND, per germline (reference sequence). V was cut by 3 bases and J by 4 bases, with 15 bases left in between. The CDR3 is 16 residues long. The CDR3 DNA reads TGTGCCAGTAGTATGTGGAAGTATGGGAGCACCGGGGAGCTGTTTTTT. Encoded protein: CASSMWKYGSTGELFF.

The chain recombines TRBV18 with TRBJ1-2; D is uncertain. CDR1 is KGHSH and CDR2 is LQKENI in the germline V gene. CDR3 length: 13 residues. The V gene lost 1 base and the J gene lost 2 bases, with 5 bases spanning the gap. The CDR3, as DNA: TGTGCCAGCTCACCACTACAGAACTATGGCTACACCTTC. Protein sequence: CASSPLQNYGYTF.

The chain uses TRBV14 and TRBJ2-3; D possibly corresponds to TRBD1 (5 bases). The CDR3 sequence is 17 residues long. Trimming stripped 2 bases from V and 2 bases from J, with 17 bases between. Germline CDR1 SGHDN, CDR2 FVKESK. The CDR3 coding sequence is TGTGCCAGCAGCCAATTAGCTTGGGGCCAAGACACAGATACGCAGTATTTT. It codes for CASSQLAWGQDTDTQYF.

The chain is built from TRBV6-4 and TRBJ1-6; no reliable D call. V was shortened by 2 bases and J by 9 bases, with 5 bases between the two germline ends. The CDR3 runs 12 residues. The germline V gene has CDR1 MRHNA and CDR2 SNTAGT. CDR3 protein: CASSDGLSPLHF. CDR3 sequence (DNA): TGTGCCAGCAGTGACGGGCTTTCACCCCTCCACTTT.

The chain joins TRBV6-5 to TRBJ1-6; 9 nucleotides match TRBD1. Germline V lookup: CDR1 MNHEY, CDR2 SVGAGI. This CDR3 is 15 amino acids long. V gave up 7 bases and J gave up 10 bases; unmatched junction bases: 11. The CDR3 DNA is TGTGCCAGCACTCCCAAGGGACAGGGAGGCTCACCCCTCCACTTT. Protein: CASTPKGQGGSPLHF.

In its sample, this clone was seen once. This sequence joins TRBV19 and TRBJ2-3, with a weak D call TRBD2 (6 bases). Germline values: CDR1 LNHDA, CDR2 SQIVND (reference sequence). The V gene lost 1 base and the J gene lost 3 bases, with 14 bases spanning the gap. The CDR3 extends over 16 amino acids. In DNA form, the CDR3 reads TGTGCCAGTAGTATAGGAGCCCTCCGGGGGACAGATACGCAGTATTTT. Encoded protein: CASSIGALRGTDTQYF.

The V call is TRBV4-2, the J call TRBJ2-4; 11 positions match TRBD2. The CDR3 consists of 17 residues. V was pared by 1 base and J by 8 bases, with 10 bases of the junction left unmatched. Germline loops: CDR1 LGHNA, CDR2 YNFKEQ. CDR3 residues: CASSQVGSGRAGDIQYF. CDR3 DNA: TGTGCCAGCAGCCAAGTGGGTAGCGGGAGGGCCGGAGACATTCAGTACTTC.

This chain links TRBV9 with TRBJ2-7; D is undetermined. V dropped 3 bases and J dropped 1 base, with 8 bases sitting between them. CDR3 length: 13 amino acids. The germline gives CDR1 SGDLS, CDR2 YYNGEE. The CDR3 loop reads CASSGQASYEQYF. The CDR3 DNA follows: TGTGCCAGCAGCGGGCAGGCGTCCTACGAGCAGTACTTC.